This T cell receptor (beta chain) was sequenced for a study of cytomegalovirus exposure and HLA in healthy donors. TCRdb's table, derived via immunoSEQ multiplex PCR, lists solely in-frame clones and lacks some. Seen here are more than 140,000 clones, approximately 91% observed once, and the top ten hold 3.3%. This receptor was taken from a woman aged 18-29 years in good health and CMV-seropositive. Specimen: PBMCs.

The CDR3 DNA sequence: TGCAGCGTTGGCAGGGGGTCGGATACGCAGTATTTT. Residues: CSVGRGSDTQYF. The genes are TRBV29-1 and TRBJ2-3, with TRBD1 matching 7 bases. The CDR3 has 12 amino acids. The junction had 4 bases not matched to a gene; V was cut back by 4 bases and J by 6 bases. In germline, CDR1 is SQVTM, CDR2 ANQGSEA.